Presented here are 5 T cell receptor beta chains from one specimen sequenced in a study of T cell responses to AZD1222 COVID-19 vaccine (dated by TCRdb to the early 2020s). Library prep was done by the immunoSEQ multiplex PCR assay. Not all clones reach the TCRdb copy of this immuneACCESS table, which keeps in-frame sequences only. Checked studies attribute under half of the gap to unresolved V genes and leave the rest unexplained. The sample contains some 120,000 clones, 80% to 95% of them found a single time. Jointly, the top ten make up around 4.5% of the sample. Read against the paper, the sample's time point label means: baseline before first vaccination. The sample's treatment or condition, from its label and the paper: meningococcal conjugate vaccine given as trial control. Source: peripheral blood, taken on day 0 of MenACWY control vaccination. The receptors shown here come from an adult in good health.

The V gene is TRBV30, the J gene TRBJ2-2; D is perhaps TRBD2 (6 bases). The CDR3 consists of 13 residues. The germline V gene has CDR1 GTSNPN and CDR2 SVGIG (reference sequence). The V end was cut by 2 bases, the J end by 7 bases, with 11 bases between. The CDR3 DNA follows: TGTGCCTGGAGTATGGAGGGACTCGGGGAGCTGTTTTTT. Translation: CAWSMEGLGELFF.

The CDR3 sequence: CASSPRDYGYTF. The CDR3 nucleotides read TGTGCCAGCAGCCCCCGAGACTATGGCTACACCTTC. The genes are TRBV5-6 and TRBJ1-2, with no clear D. V lost 4 bases, J lost 3 bases, and 7 bases lay in between. This CDR3 contains 12 residues. Germline lookup yields CDR1 SGHDT and CDR2 YYEEEE.

The chain is built from TRBV6-2 or TRBV6-3 and TRBJ1-5; the D gene is possibly TRBD1 (5 bases). Germline CDR1 MNHEY, CDR2 SVGEGT. V lost 3 bases and J lost 7, with 13 bases in between. There are 14 residues in the CDR3. The CDR3 is CASSYYGGDQPQHF. The CDR3 DNA is TGTGCCAGCAGTTATTATGGAGGGGACCAGCCCCAGCATTTT.

The CDR3 sequence is CASSLAGGAYEQYV. Written as DNA, the CDR3 is TGTGCCAGCAGCTTAGCCGGAGGTGCCTACGAGCAGTACGTC. This rearrangement joins TRBV7-8 to TRBJ2-7; weak D call: TRBD2 (5 bases). Germline CDR1 is SGHVS and CDR2 is FQNEAQ. The V and J ends lost 0 bases and 2 bases respectively, with 8 bases between them. The CDR3 is 14 amino acids.

The chain employs TRBV21-1 and TRBJ1-6; TRBD1, the table's D call, lacks a check against the DNA. TRBV21-1 corresponds to a pseudogene. This CDR3 is built from 14 residues. This chain's CDR3 is CASSRQGELSPLHF. CDR3 bases: TGTGCCAGCAGTAGACAGGGAGAATTGTCACCCCTCCACTTT.